The entry that follows covers one T cell receptor beta chain sequence. Its specificity is unknown. Per the germline V gene, CDR1 is SGDLS and CDR2 is YYNGEE. The CDR3 is 16 residues long. Trimming shortened V by 4 bases and J by 2 bases, and 18 bases separated the two germline ends. This specimen belongs to a study of Graves' ophthalmopathy and Graves' hyperthyroidism. Study results and caveats: Thyroid clonotypes that were expanded above 0.001 frequency mostly also appeared in blood.

Amplifying from RNA transcripts, the study obtained TCR beta CDR3 regions. A first-round RT-PCR used HTBI primers, followed by a second-round multiplex PCR. TCRdb itself ran the multiplex PCR reads through MiXCR, one entry per CDR3 protein. The sample contains 35,000 to 45,000 distinct CDR3 sequences, roughly 50% of which appear only once. Patients in the hyperthyroidism group, adults aged 18 to 65, were newly diagnosed, under 2 months' duration. Clinical symptoms, serum thyroxine, TRAb, thyroid ultrasound and orbital computed tomography were relied on for diagnosis. The authors used Ficoll-Paque density gradient centrifugation to separate PBMCs. The input was around 9 ml of fresh peripheral blood.

The gene calls are TRBV9 and TRBJ1-1, with D unresolved. Sequenced input: peripheral blood. This sequence was found in an adult woman with stable Graves' hyperthyroidism. CDR3 region: CASSPRSGFGNTEAFF. The DNA for the CDR3 is TGTGCCAGCAGCCCCCGGAGTGGGTTTGGCAACACTGAAGCTTTCTTT.